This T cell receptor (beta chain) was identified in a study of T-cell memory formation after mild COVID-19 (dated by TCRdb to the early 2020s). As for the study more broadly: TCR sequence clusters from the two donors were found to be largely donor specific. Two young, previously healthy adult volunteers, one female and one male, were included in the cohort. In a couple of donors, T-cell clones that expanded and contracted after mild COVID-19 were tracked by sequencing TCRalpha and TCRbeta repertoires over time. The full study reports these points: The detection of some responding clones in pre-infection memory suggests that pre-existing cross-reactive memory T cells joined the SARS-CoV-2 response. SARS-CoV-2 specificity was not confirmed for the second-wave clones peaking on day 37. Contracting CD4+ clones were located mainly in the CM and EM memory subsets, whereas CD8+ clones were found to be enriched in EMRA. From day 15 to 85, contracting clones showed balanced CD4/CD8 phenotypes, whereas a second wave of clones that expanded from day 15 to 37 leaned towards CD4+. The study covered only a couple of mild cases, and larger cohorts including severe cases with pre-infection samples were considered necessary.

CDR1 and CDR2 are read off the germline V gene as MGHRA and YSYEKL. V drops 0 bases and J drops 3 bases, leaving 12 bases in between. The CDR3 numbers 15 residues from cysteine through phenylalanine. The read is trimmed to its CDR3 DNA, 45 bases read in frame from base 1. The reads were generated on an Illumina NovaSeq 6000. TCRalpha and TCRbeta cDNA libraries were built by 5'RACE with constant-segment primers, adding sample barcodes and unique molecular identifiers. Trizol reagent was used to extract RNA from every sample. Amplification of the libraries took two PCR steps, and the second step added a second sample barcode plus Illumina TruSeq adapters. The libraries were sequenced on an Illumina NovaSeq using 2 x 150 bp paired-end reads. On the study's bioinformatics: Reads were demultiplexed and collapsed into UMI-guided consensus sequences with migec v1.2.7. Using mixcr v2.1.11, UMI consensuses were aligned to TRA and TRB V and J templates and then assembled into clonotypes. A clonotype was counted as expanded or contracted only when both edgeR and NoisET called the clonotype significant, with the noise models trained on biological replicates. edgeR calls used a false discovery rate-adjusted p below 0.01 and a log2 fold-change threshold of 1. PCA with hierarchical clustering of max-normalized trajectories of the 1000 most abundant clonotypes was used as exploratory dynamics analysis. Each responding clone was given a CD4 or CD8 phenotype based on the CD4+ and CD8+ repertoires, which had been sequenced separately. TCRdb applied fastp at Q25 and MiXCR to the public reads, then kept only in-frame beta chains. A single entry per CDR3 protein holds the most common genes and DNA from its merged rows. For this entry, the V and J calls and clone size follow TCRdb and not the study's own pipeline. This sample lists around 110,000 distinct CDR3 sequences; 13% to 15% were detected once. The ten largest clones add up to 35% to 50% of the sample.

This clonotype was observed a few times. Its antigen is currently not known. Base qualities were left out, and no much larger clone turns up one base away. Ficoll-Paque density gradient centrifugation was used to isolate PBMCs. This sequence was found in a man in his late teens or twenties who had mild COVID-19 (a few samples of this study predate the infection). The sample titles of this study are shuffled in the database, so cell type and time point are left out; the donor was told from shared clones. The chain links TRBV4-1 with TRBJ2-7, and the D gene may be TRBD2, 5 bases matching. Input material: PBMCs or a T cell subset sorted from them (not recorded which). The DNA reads TGCGCCAGCAGCCAAGATCGCAGCGGATACTACGAGCAGTACTTC. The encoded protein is CASSQDRSGYYEQYF.